These T cell receptor gamma chains were read from a single sample in a study of γδ T cells in repeated Plasmodium falciparum infection. TCRdb re-called clones from the multiplex PCR reads via CATT. The data contain approximately 26,000 gamma-chain clones, roughly 3.1% of them singletons. Material for sequencing was gamma-delta T cells from blood. Receptors originate from a pool of human donors (malaria-infected and uninfected, not separated). Both conserved end residues are part of each CDR3. Sizes are listed as once, few, many or a size class.

>many|15|TRGV5|TRGJ1/TRGJ2
CATWAHPLCYYKKLF
TGTGCCACCTGGGCACACCCCCTTTGTTATTATAAGAAACTCTTT
>medium-sized|15|TRGV4|TRGJ1/TRGJ2
CATWDDFWDPLKKLF
TGTGCCACCTGGGATGACTTTTGGGACCCCCTGAAGAAACTCTTT
>many|13|TRGV3|TRGJP1
CATPWATGWFKIF
TGTGCCACCCCTTGGGCCACTGGTTGGTTCAAGATATTT
>many|14|TRGV2|TRGJ1/TRGJ2
CATWDGQHYYKKLF
TGTGCCACCTGGGATGGTCAGCATTATTATAAGAAACTCTTT
>many|15|TRGV3|TRGJ1/TRGJ2
CATWDRPWNCYKKLF
TGTGCCACCTGGGACAGGCCATGGAATTGTTATAAGAAACTCTTT
>many|12|TRGV9|TRGJ1/TRGJ2
CALWPPSGKKLF
TGTGCCTTGTGGCCCCCCTCAGGGAAGAAACTCTTT
>many|15|TRGV2|TRGJP2
CATWALRSSDWIKTF
TGTGCCACCTGGGCCTTGCGGAGTAGTGATTGGATCAAGACGTTT
>medium-sized|15|TRGV9|TRGJP2
CALWEPKGSDWIKTF
TGTGCCTTGTGGGAGCCCAAGGGTAGTGATTGGATCAAGACGTTT
>many|15|TRGV9|TRGJ1/TRGJ2
CALWGRAKSYYKKLF
TGTGCCTTGTGGGGCCGGGCGAAGTCTTATTATAAGAAACTCTTT
>medium-sized|11|TRGV9|TRGJ1/TRGJ2
CALYNYYKKLF
TGTGCCTTGTACAATTATTATAAGAAACTCTTT
>large|16|TRGV9|TRGJP
CALWSPQELGKKIKVF
TGTGCCTTGTGGAGCCCCCAAGAGTTGGGCAAAAAAATCAAGGTATTT
>many|11|TRGV8|TRGJ1/TRGJ2
CATWGTRRKLF
TGTGCCACCTGGGGTACCCGTAGGAAACTCTTT
>medium-sized|11|TRGV9|TRGJ1/TRGJ2
CALWECYKKLF
TGTGCCTTGTGGGAGTGTTATAAGAAACTCTTT
>many|12|TRGV2|TRGJP2
CATWDADGIKTF
TGTGCCACCTGGGACGCCGACGGGATCAAGACGTTT
>medium-sized|12|TRGV9|TRGJ1/TRGJ2
CALWEVDYKKLF
TGTGCCTTGTGGGAGGTCGATTATAAGAAACTCTTT
>many|13|TRGV2|TRGJ1/TRGJ2
CATWDPRGYKKLF
TGTGCCACCTGGGACCCTCGGGGGTATAAGAAACTCTTT
>many|12|TRGV9|TRGJ1/TRGJ2
CALWWFYYKKLF
TGTGCCTTGTGGTGGTTTTATTATAAGAAACTCTTT
>many|14|TRGV2|TRGJ1/TRGJ2
CATWDGPSRYKKLF
TGTGCCACCTGGGACGGGCCGTCGCGGTATAAGAAACTCTTT
>many|12|TRGV9|TRGJ1/TRGJ2
CALWAGDYKKLF
TGTGCCTTGTGGGCGGGAGATTATAAGAAACTCTTT
>many|14|TRGV9|TRGJP2
CALWEVKSDWIKTF
TGTGCCTTGTGGGAGGTGAAGAGTGATTGGATCAAGACGTTT
>medium-sized|13|TRGV3|TRGJ1/TRGJ2
CATWDGLYYKKLF
TGTGCCACCTGGGACGGCCTTTATTATAAGAAACTCTTT
>medium-sized|16|TRGV3|TRGJ1/TRGJ2
CATWDSTSLGAYKKLF
TGTGCCACCTGGGACAGTACTTCTCTGGGAGCTTATAAGAAACTCTTT
>many|13|TRGV2|TRGJ1/TRGJ2
CATWDGTSYKKLF
TGTGCCACCTGGGACGGAACTTCTTATAAGAAACTCTTT
>many|14|TRGV2|TRGJ1/TRGJ2
CATWDGQGCYKKLF
TGTGCCACCTGGGACGGTCAAGGCTGTTATAAGAAACTCTTT
>many|14|TRGV4|TRGJP2
CATWDGVGDWIKTF
TGTGCCACCTGGGATGGGGTAGGTGATTGGATCAAGACGTTT
>many|14|TRGV9|TRGJ1/TRGJ2
CALWEVSGEYKKLF
TGTGCCTTGTGGGAGGTGAGTGGAGAATATAAGAAACTCTTT